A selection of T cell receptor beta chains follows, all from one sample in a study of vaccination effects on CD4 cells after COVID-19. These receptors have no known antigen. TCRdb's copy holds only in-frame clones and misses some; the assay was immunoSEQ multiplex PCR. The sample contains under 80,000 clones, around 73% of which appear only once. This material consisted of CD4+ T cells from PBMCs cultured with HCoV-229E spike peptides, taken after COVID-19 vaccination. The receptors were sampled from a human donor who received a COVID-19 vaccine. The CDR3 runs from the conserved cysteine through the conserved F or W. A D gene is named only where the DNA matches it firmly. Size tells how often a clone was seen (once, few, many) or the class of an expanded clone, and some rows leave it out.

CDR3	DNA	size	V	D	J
CASSPRPGGPSSGNTIYF	TGTGCCAGCTCACCACGGCCGGGGGGACCGAGCTCTGGAAACACCATATATTTT	.	TRBV18	.	TRBJ1-3
CASSDSQNSPLHF	TGTGCCAGCAGCGACTCACAAAATTCACCCCTCCACTTT	.	TRBV7-9	.	TRBJ1-6
CASTIAGGGEQFF	TGTGCCAGCACCATAGCGGGGGGTGGGGAGCAGTTCTTC	many	TRBV7-2	TRBD2	TRBJ2-1
CASRKGGTGELFF	TGTGCCAGCAGGAAGGGCGGCACCGGGGAGCTGTTTTTT	few	TRBV6-5	.	TRBJ2-2
CASRNQGPNTEAFF	TGTGCCAGCAGAAATCAGGGCCCGAACACTGAAGCTTTCTTT	.	TRBV28	.	TRBJ1-1
CAISESPVGNTEAFF	TGTGCCATCAGTGAGTCGCCAGTGGGGAACACTGAAGCTTTCTTT	.	TRBV10-3	.	TRBJ1-1
CASMRDRGHGYTF	TGTGCCAGCATGAGAGACAGGGGGCATGGCTACACCTTC	few	TRBV6-5	TRBD1	TRBJ1-2
CASIKDRDTGELFF	TGTGCCAGTATCAAAGACCGAGACACCGGGGAGCTGTTTTTT	.	TRBV19	.	TRBJ2-2
CASSYSAVLNTGELFF	TGTGCCAGCAGTTACTCCGCAGTCTTGAACACCGGGGAGCTGTTTTTT	.	TRBV6-5	.	TRBJ2-2
CASSLAQGATDNEQFF	TGTGCCAGCAGCTTAGCACAGGGGGCAACTGACAATGAGCAGTTCTTC	.	TRBV5-4	TRBD1	TRBJ2-1
CASSYYRDSGNTIYF	TGCGCCAGCAGCTATTACCGGGACAGTGGAAACACCATATATTTT	.	TRBV4-1	TRBD1	TRBJ1-3
CASSDSRGRGYTF	TGTGCCAGCAGTGACTCAAGGGGCCGTGGCTACACCTTC	.	TRBV6-4	.	TRBJ1-2
CASSLGGVGTEAFF	TGCGCCAGCAGCTTGGGCGGGGTGGGCACTGAAGCTTTCTTT	.	TRBV5-1	.	TRBJ1-1
CASSALGQGEYYGYTF	TGTGCCAGCAGCGCCCTGGGACAGGGGGAATACTATGGCTACACCTTC	.	TRBV9	TRBD1	TRBJ1-2
CASSLMRNTEAFF	TGTGCCAGCAGCTTAATGAGGAACACTGAAGCTTTCTTT	few	TRBV11-2	.	TRBJ1-1
CASSFSAGVNTGELFF	TGTGCCAGCAGCTTTTCGGCAGGAGTGAACACCGGGGAGCTGTTTTTT	.	TRBV5-5	.	TRBJ2-2
CASSLNRDGYGYTF	TGTGCCAGCAGCTTGAACAGGGACGGCTATGGCTACACCTTC	.	TRBV7-2	.	TRBJ1-2